The 9 T cell receptor beta chains given below trace back to one sample, sequenced in a study of Tregs in tolerant kidney transplant recipients. Data came from immunoSEQ multiplex PCR; TCRdb stores just in-frame clones and leaves some out. The sample carries 20,000 to 25,000 clones, 65% to 85% recorded once. Mixed chimerism was transient after nonmyeloablative marrow transplants from related graft donors. The sequencing here drew on CD8+ T cells from blood (PBMCs), taken 6 months after the transplant. The receptors originated from a human patient who received a combined kidney and bone marrow transplant. A share of the T cells may be of graft donor origin.

The CDR3 DNA sequence: TGTGCCATCAGTGAGACACAGGGGAATCAGCCCCAGCATTTT. This sequence encodes CAISETQGNQPQHF. The V and J genes are TRBV10-3 and TRBJ1-5; 7 bases match TRBD1. Trimming cost V 2 bases and J 4 bases; bases outside gene matches: 2. From germline, CDR1 is ENHRY and CDR2 SYGVKD. CDR3 length equals 14 residues.

This clone occurred once. This chain joins TRBV15 and TRBJ1-1, with TRBD1 identical over 8 bases. CDR3 length: 15 residues. Germline assignment: CDR1 LNHNV and CDR2 YYDKDF (reference sequence). Germline trimming cut 1 base from V and 4 bases from J; bases unmatched to any gene: 5. CDR3 amino acids: CATSRVGQGGTEAFF. The CDR3, as DNA: TGTGCCACCAGCAGAGTAGGACAGGGTGGCACTGAAGCTTTCTTT.

V is TRBV9 and J is TRBJ2-7, with D possibly being TRBD2 (5 bases). The germline V and J ends were trimmed by 2 bases and 6 bases, with 12 bases remaining between them. The CDR3 covers 13 residues. Germline CDR1 SGDLS, CDR2 YYNGEE. The CDR3 coding sequence is TGTGCCAGCAGCGTTGAACCCCGGGGCGAGCAGTACTTC. Amino acid sequence: CASSVEPRGEQYF.

V usage is TRBV25-1 and J usage is TRBJ2-1; 7 bases line up with TRBD1. CDR1 is MGHDK and CDR2 is SYGVNS in the germline V gene. The V and J ends lost 4 bases and 7 bases, in that order; junction bases with no gene match: 4. The CDR3 covers 13 residues. This CDR3 is CASSGTGGNEQFF. The CDR3 bases are TGTGCCAGCAGTGGGACAGGTGGAAATGAGCAGTTCTTC.

This chain connects TRBV6-5 to TRBJ2-7; D not resolved. Trimming pared 0 bases from V and 2 bases from J, leaving 8 bases between. Looked up from germline, CDR1 is MNHEY and CDR2 is SVGAGI. CDR3 length: 14 residues. Here the CDR3 DNA reads TGTGCCAGCAGTTACTCACGGGTTCCCTACGAGCAGTACTTC. Amino acid sequence: CASSYSRVPYEQYF.

The rearrangement joins TRBV7-2 to TRBJ1-2; 7 bases are a match to TRBD1. Germline V CDR1 and CDR2: SGHTA, FQGNSA. The trim removed 5 bases at V and 8 bases at J, leaving 17 bases unmatched. The CDR3 sequence is 16 residues long. The CDR3 DNA follows: TGTGCCAGCAGCCGCGATCAGGGGGAGGAGTGGTTGGGCTACACCTTC. It is translated as CASSRDQGEEWLGYTF.

The chain is built from TRBV5-6 and TRBJ2-1; 7 positions agree with TRBD1. Germline V gene lookup returns CDR1 SGHDT and CDR2 YYEEEE. CDR3 length equals 16 residues. V lost 0 bases to trimming and J lost 4 bases; unmatched junction nucleotides: 7. CDR3: CASSLGAGTAYNEQFF. CDR3 DNA sequence: TGTGCCAGCAGCTTGGGAGCTGGGACAGCTTACAATGAGCAGTTCTTC.

This clone appeared a single time. The chain employs TRBV4-3 and TRBJ2-1; D is ambiguous. Per the germline V gene, CDR1 is LGHNA and CDR2 is YSLEER. The CDR3 extends over 16 amino acids. The ends were cut back, 1 base at V and 0 bases at J, with 10 bases in the middle. CDR3 protein: CASSQAEASSYNEQFF. DNA of the CDR3: TGCGCCAGCAGCCAAGCAGAGGCTAGCTCCTACAATGAGCAGTTCTTC.

This rearrangement joins TRBV7-9 to TRBJ1-4; maybe TRBD1 (5 bases). The CDR3 loop spans 14 amino acids. Germline V gene sequence: CDR1 SEHNR, CDR2 FQNEAQ (reference sequence). Trimming removed 3 bases at V and 7 bases at J, with 12 bases between. This chain's CDR3 is CASSFAARVEKLFF. The CDR3 DNA reads as TGTGCCAGCAGCTTCGCAGCCAGGGTTGAAAAACTGTTTTTT.